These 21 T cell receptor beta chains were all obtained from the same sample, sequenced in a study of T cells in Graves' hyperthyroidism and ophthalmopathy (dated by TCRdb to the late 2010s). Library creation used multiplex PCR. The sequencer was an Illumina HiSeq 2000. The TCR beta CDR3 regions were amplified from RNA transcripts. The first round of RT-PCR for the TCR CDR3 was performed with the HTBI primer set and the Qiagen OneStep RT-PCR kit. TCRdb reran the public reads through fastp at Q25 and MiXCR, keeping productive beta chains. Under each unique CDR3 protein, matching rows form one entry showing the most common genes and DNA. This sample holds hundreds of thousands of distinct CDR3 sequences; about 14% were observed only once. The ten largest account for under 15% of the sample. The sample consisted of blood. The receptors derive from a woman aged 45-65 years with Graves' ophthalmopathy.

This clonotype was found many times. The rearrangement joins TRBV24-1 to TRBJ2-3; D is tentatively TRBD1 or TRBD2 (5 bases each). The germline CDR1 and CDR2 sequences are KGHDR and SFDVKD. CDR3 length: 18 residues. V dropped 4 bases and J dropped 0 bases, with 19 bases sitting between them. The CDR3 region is CATSDSSGPSLSTDTQYF. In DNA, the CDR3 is TGTGCCACCAGTGACTCCTCGGGACCCTCCTTGAGCACAGATACGCAGTATTTT.

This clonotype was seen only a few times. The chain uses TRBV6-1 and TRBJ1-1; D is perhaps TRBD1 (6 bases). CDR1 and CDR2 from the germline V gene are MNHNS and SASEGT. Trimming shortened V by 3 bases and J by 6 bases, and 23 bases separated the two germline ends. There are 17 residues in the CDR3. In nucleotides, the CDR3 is TGTGCCAGCAGTGATATGCCCCCGTCGTGGGGGGGCTCTGAAGCTTTCTTT. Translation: CASSDMPPSWGGSEAFF.

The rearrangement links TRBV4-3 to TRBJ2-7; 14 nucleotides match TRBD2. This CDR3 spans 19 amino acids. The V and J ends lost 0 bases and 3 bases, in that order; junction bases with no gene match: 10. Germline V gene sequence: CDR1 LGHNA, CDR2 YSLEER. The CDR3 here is CASSQDFVGGLAGGYEQYF. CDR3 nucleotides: TGCGCCAGCAGCCAAGATTTCGTAGGAGGACTAGCGGGAGGCTACGAGCAGTACTTC.

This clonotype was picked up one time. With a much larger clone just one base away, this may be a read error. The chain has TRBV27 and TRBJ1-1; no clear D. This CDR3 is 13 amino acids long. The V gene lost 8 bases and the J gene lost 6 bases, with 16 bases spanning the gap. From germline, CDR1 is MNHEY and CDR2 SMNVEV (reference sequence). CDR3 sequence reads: CASHKLGSPEAFF. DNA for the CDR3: TGTGCCAGCCATAAACTCGGTAGCCCTGAAGCTTTCTTT.

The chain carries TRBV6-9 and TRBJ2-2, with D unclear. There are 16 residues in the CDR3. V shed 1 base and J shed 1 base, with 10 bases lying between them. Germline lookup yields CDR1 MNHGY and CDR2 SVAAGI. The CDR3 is CASSYYGRVNTGELFF. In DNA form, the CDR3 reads TGTGCCAGCAGTTATTACGGACGGGTGAACACCGGGGAGCTGTTTTTT.

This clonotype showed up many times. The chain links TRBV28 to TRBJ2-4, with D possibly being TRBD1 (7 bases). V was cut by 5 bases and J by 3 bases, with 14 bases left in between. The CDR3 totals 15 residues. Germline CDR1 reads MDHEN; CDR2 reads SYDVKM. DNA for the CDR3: TGTGCCAGCAGTCTGGGGGGACAGAGCAAAAACATTCAGTACTTC. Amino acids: CASSLGGQSKNIQYF.

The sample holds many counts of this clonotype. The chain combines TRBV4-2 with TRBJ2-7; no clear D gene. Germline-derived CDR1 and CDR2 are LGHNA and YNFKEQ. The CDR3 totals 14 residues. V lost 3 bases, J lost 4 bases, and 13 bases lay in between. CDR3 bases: TGTGCCAGCAGCCATCGGATAGGCGAGTACGAGCAGTACTTC. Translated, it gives CASSHRIGEYEQYF.

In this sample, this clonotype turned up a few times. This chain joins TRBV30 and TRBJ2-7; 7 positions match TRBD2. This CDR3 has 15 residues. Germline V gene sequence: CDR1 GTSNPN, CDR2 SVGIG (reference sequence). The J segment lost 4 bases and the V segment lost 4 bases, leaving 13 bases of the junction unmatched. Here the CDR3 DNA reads TGTGCCTGGACCCTCCCGGGACGGGAGGCGTACGAGCAGTACTTC. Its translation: CAWTLPGREAYEQYF. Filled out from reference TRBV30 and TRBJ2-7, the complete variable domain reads SQTIHQWPATLVQPVGSPLSLECTVEGTSNPNLYWYRQAAGRGLQLLFYSVGIGQISSEVPQNLSASRPQDRQFILSSKKLLLSDSGFYLCAWTLPGREAYEQYFGPGTRLTVT.

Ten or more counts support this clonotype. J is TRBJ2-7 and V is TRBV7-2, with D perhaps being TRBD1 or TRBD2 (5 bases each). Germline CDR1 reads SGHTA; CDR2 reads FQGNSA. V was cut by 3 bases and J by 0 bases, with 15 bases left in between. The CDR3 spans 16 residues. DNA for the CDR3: TGTGCCAGCAGCTTTTCCCCAACGGGACCCTCCTACGAGCAGTACTTC. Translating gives CASSFSPTGPSYEQYF.

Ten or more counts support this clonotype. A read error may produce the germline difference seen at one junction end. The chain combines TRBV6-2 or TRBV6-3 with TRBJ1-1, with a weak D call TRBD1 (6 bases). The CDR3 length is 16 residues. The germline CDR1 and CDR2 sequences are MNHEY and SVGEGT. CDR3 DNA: TGTGCCAGCAGCTACTCTCTTCAGGGGATGAACACTGAAGCTTTCTTT. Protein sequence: CASSYSLQGMNTEAFF.

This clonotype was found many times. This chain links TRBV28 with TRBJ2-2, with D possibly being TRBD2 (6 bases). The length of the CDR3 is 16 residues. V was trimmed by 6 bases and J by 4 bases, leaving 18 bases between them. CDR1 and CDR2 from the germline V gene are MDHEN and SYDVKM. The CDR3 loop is CASRMPGAGGTGELFF. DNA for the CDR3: TGTGCCAGCAGGATGCCCGGGGCCGGGGGCACCGGGGAGCTGTTTTTT.

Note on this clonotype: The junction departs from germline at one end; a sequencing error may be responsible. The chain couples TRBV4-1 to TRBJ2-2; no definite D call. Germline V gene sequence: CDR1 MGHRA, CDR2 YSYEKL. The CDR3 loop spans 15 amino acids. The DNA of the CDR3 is TGCGCCAGCAGCCAAGCCAATCGAGACTCAGATACGCTGTATTTT. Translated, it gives CASSQANRDSDTLYF.

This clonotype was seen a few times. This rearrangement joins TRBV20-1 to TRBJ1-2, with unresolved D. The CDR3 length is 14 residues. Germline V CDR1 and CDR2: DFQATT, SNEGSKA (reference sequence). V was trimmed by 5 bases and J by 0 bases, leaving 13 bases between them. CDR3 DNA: TGCAGTGCTTGCGCAATTAATACTAACTATGGCTACACCTTC. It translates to CSACAINTNYGYTF.

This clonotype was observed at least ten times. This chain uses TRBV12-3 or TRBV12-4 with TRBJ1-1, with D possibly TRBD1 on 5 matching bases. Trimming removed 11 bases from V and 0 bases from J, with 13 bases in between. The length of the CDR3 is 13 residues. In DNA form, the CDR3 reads TGTGCCTTAGGGGCAGGAATGAACACTGAAGCTTTCTTT. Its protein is CALGAGMNTEAFF.

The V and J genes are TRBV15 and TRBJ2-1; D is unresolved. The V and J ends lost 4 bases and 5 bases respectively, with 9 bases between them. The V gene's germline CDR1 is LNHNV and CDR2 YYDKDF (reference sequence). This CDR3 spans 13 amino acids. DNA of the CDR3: TGTGCCACCAGCACAAGACGGGACAATGAGCAGTTCTTC. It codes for CATSTRRDNEQFF.

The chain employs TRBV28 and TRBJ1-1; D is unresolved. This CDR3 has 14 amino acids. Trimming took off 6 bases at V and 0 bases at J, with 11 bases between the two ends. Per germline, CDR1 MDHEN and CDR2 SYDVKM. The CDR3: CASSHGEMNTEAFF. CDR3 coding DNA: TGTGCCAGCAGCCATGGGGAAATGAACACTGAAGCTTTCTTT.

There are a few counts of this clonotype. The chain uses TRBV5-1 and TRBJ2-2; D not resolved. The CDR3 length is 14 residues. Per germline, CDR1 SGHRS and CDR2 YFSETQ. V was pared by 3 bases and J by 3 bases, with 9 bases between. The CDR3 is CASSYKAHTGELFF. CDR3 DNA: TGCGCCAGCAGCTACAAAGCACACACCGGGGAGCTGTTTTTT.

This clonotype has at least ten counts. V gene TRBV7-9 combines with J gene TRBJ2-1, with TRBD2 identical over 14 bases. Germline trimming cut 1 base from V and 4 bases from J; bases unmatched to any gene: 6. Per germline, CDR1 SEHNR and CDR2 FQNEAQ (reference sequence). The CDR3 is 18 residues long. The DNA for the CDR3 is TGTGCCAGCAGCTTAGTAGGGACTAGCGGGAGTGGGTACAATGAGCAGTTCTTC. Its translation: CASSLVGTSGSGYNEQFF.

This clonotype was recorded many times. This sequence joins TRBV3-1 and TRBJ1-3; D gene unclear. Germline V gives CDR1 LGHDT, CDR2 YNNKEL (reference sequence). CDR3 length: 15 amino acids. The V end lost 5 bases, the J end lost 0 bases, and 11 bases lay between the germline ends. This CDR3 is CASSYGRNSGNTIYF. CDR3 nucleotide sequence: TGTGCCAGCAGCTACGGGCGGAACTCTGGAAACACCATATATTTT.

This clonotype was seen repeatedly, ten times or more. CDR3 sequence reads: CASSLSDRVGTQYF. The CDR3 DNA is TGTGCCAGCAGCTTATCTGATCGAGTGGGGACCCAGTACTTC. V usage is TRBV11-3 and J usage is TRBJ2-5; D is ambiguous. The CDR3 covers 14 residues. Trimming pared 2 bases from V and 7 bases from J, leaving 14 bases between. The V gene's germline CDR1 is SGHNT and CDR2 YENEEA.

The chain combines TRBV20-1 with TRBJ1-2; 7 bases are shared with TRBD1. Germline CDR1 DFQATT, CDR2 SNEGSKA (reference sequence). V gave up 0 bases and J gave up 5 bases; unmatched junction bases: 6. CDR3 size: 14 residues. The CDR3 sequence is CSAREAQGSYGYTF. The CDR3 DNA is TGCAGTGCTAGAGAGGCACAGGGGAGTTATGGCTACACCTTC.